The rows below give T cell receptor beta chains drawn from one sample of a study of siplizumab effects on memory and regulatory T cells. The data were produced by immunoSEQ multiplex PCR, yet TCRdb's version contains in-frame clones alone and is incomplete. The table has roughly 25,000 clones, around 84% seen once. Sequenced: memory CD4+ T cells sorted from blood. Source of these receptors: a human donor in good health. Both conserved end residues are part of each CDR3. A D gene is named only where the DNA matches it firmly. Clone size, where shown, is once, few, many, or a class for clones that have expanded.

V: TRBV27
size: NA
D: NA
J: TRBJ1-2
CDR3: CASSSAGANYGYTF
DNA: TGTGCCAGCAGCTCCGCGGGAGCTAACTATGGCTACACCTTC

V: TRBV11-3
size: NA
D: NA
J: TRBJ1-5
CDR3: CASSLASNQPQHF
DNA: TGTGCCAGCAGCTTAGCTAGCAATCAGCCCCAGCATTTT

V: TRBV14
size: NA
D: NA
J: TRBJ1-1
CDR3: CASSQQGGTEAFF
DNA: TGTGCCAGCAGCCAACAGGGCGGCACTGAAGCTTTCTTT

V: TRBV5-1
size: few
D: NA
J: TRBJ2-6
CDR3: CASSLEGISGANVLTF
DNA: TGCGCCAGCAGCTTGGAAGGGATCTCTGGGGCCAACGTCCTGACTTTC

V: TRBV7-8
size: NA
D: NA
J: TRBJ1-1
CDR3: CASSSTPAGEDTEAFF
DNA: TGTGCCAGCAGCTCCACTCCGGCAGGGGAGGACACTGAAGCTTTCTTT

V: TRBV11-3
size: NA
D: TRBD1
J: TRBJ1-2
CDR3: CASSPTGSELYGYTF
DNA: TGTGCCAGCAGCCCGACAGGGTCAGAGCTCTATGGCTACACCTTC

V: TRBV9
size: NA
D: TRBD1
J: TRBJ1-2
CDR3: CASSVAGRGGGYGYTF
DNA: TGTGCCAGCAGCGTAGCTGGTAGAGGGGGCGGCTATGGCTACACCTTC

V: TRBV11-3
size: NA
D: TRBD2
J: TRBJ2-1
CDR3: CASSYLTSRNNEQFF
DNA: TGTGCCAGCAGCTATTTGACTAGCAGAAACAATGAGCAGTTCTTC

V: TRBV6-1
size: NA
D: TRBD1
J: TRBJ1-5
CDR3: CASSVDRGNQPQHF
DNA: TGTGCCAGCAGTGTGGACAGGGGAAATCAGCCCCAGCATTTT

V: TRBV5-1
size: once
D: NA
J: TRBJ2-7
CDR3: CASSLSKVEGQYF
DNA: TGCGCCAGCAGCTTGAGTAAGGTAGAGGGGCAGTACTTC

V: TRBV5-1
size: NA
D: TRBD2
J: TRBJ2-7
CDR3: CASSSGTSGSFGGAYEQYF
DNA: TGCGCCAGCAGCTCCGGGACTAGCGGGAGTTTCGGTGGGGCCTACGAGCAGTACTTC

V: TRBV19
size: NA
D: NA
J: TRBJ2-7
CDR3: CASSIAGDISYEQYF
DNA: TGTGCCAGTAGTATAGCCGGGGACATCTCCTACGAGCAGTACTTC

V: TRBV2
size: few
D: TRBD1
J: TRBJ2-3
CDR3: CASKDRGSTDTQYF
DNA: TGTGCCAGCAAGGACAGGGGGAGCACAGATACGCAGTATTTT

V: TRBV7-2
size: medium-sized
D: NA
J: TRBJ1-4
CDR3: CASSLDVANPNEKLFF
DNA: TGTGCCAGCAGCTTAGATGTAGCGAATCCTAATGAAAAACTGTTTTTT

V: TRBV19
size: NA
D: TRBD1
J: TRBJ2-7
CDR3: CASSNRDSTYEQYF
DNA: TGTGCCAGTAGTAACCGGGACAGTACCTACGAGCAGTACTTC

V: TRBV5-4
size: NA
D: NA
J: TRBJ2-2
CDR3: CASSSDRVFTGELFF
DNA: TGTGCCAGCAGCTCGGACAGAGTATTCACCGGGGAGCTGTTTTTT

V: TRBV30
size: medium-sized
D: NA
J: TRBJ2-7
CDR3: CAWSAVGNHEQYF
DNA: TGTGCCTGGAGCGCAGTTGGTAACCACGAGCAGTACTTC

V: TRBV28
size: few
D: NA
J: TRBJ2-7
CDR3: CASSLWGESYEQYF
DNA: TGTGCCAGCAGTTTGTGGGGCGAGTCCTACGAGCAGTACTTC

V: TRBV18
size: NA
D: NA
J: TRBJ2-7
CDR3: CASSKGVRGSEQYF
DNA: TGTGCCAGCTCAAAAGGGGTCCGGGGGTCCGAGCAGTACTTC

V: TRBV29-1
size: NA
D: NA
J: TRBJ1-1
CDR3: CSAAVRNTEAFF
DNA: TGCAGCGCCGCGGTGAGGAACACTGAAGCTTTCTTT

V: TRBV5-1
size: NA
D: TRBD1
J: TRBJ2-7
CDR3: CASSLEGQTGEQYF
DNA: TGCGCCAGCAGCTTGGAGGGACAGACGGGTGAGCAGTACTTC

V: TRBV29-1
size: NA
D: NA
J: TRBJ2-2
CDR3: CSVFLDRAPGELFF
DNA: TGCAGCGTGTTCTTGGACCGGGCGCCCGGGGAGCTGTTTTTT

V: TRBV7-6
size: NA
D: TRBD2
J: TRBJ2-1
CDR3: CASSLAPSGIGDEQFF
DNA: TGTGCCAGCAGCTTAGCGCCTAGCGGGATCGGGGATGAGCAGTTCTTC

V: TRBV2
size: NA
D: NA
J: TRBJ1-2
CDR3: CASSRGLGGYTF
DNA: TGTGCCAGCAGTCGAGGACTTGGTGGCTACACCTTC

V: TRBV9
size: few
D: NA
J: TRBJ1-1
CDR3: CASSVETNTEAFF
DNA: TGTGCCAGCAGCGTAGAAACGAACACTGAAGCTTTCTTT

V: TRBV7-9
size: NA
D: NA
J: TRBJ1-2
CDR3: CASSTPLRGVDYGYTF
DNA: TGTGCCAGCAGCACACCCTTGAGGGGGGTTGACTATGGCTACACCTTC

V: TRBV7-6
size: NA
D: NA
J: TRBJ1-1
CDR3: CASSLGVGDTEAFF
DNA: TGTGCCAGCAGCTTAGGAGTCGGGGACACTGAAGCTTTCTTT

V: TRBV5-4
size: NA
D: NA
J: TRBJ2-3
CDR3: CASSLDGRPPQGDTQYF
DNA: TGTGCCAGCAGCTTGGATGGGAGGCCCCCTCAAGGGGATACGCAGTATTTT

V: TRBV5-1
size: once
D: TRBD1
J: TRBJ1-1
CDR3: CASSPTGQLNTEAFF
DNA: TGCGCCAGCAGCCCGACGGGACAGTTGAACACTGAAGCTTTCTTT

V: TRBV6-1
size: NA
D: NA
J: TRBJ1-6
CDR3: CASSEARGVPLHF
DNA: TGTGCCAGCAGTGAAGCAAGGGGCGTACCCCTCCACTTT

V: TRBV28
size: few
D: NA
J: TRBJ2-6
CDR3: CARGGHSSGANVLTF
DNA: TGTGCCAGAGGGGGACACAGCTCTGGGGCCAACGTCCTGACTTTC

V: TRBV9
size: NA
D: NA
J: TRBJ2-1
CDR3: CASSVGSSYNEQFF
DNA: TGTGCCAGCAGCGTAGGGAGCTCCTACAATGAGCAGTTCTTC

V: TRBV6-1
size: NA
D: NA
J: TRBJ1-1
CDR3: CASSDRVLAFF
DNA: TGTGCCAGCAGTGACCGAGTTCTAGCTTTCTTT

V: TRBV5-1
size: NA
D: NA
J: TRBJ2-7
CDR3: CASSLTLGGSYEQYF
DNA: TGCGCCAGCAGCTTAACACTCGGGGGTTCTTACGAGCAGTACTTC

V: TRBV19
size: NA
D: TRBD2
J: TRBJ2-7
CDR3: CASSKGLAGGQEQYF
DNA: TGTGCCAGTAGTAAGGGACTAGCGGGAGGGCAAGAGCAGTACTTC

V: TRBV2
size: NA
D: TRBD2
J: TRBJ2-3
CDR3: CASSGLAGGSSTDTQYF
DNA: TGTGCCAGCAGTGGGTTAGCGGGAGGATCTAGCACAGATACGCAGTATTTT

V: TRBV19
size: NA
D: NA
J: TRBJ1-5
CDR3: CASSPSGPGRANQPQHF
DNA: TGTGCCAGTAGTCCGAGCGGGCCCGGGAGAGCTAATCAGCCCCAGCATTTT

V: TRBV7-3
size: NA
D: NA
J: TRBJ2-1
CDR3: CASSTAGLPYNEQFF
DNA: TGTGCCAGCAGCACTGCCGGACTACCCTACAATGAGCAGTTCTTC

V: TRBV5-4
size: NA
D: NA
J: TRBJ2-4
CDR3: CASSLGAKNIQYF
DNA: TGTGCCAGCAGCTTAGGAGCCAAAAACATTCAGTACTTC

V: TRBV12-5
size: NA
D: TRBD2
J: TRBJ2-2
CDR3: CASGDPSGLIANTGELFF
DNA: TGTGCTAGTGGGGATCCTAGCGGGTTAATCGCGAACACCGGGGAGCTGTTTTTT

V: TRBV29-1
size: few
D: NA
J: TRBJ1-3
CDR3: CSVEGGGGNTIYF
DNA: TGCAGCGTTGAAGGGGGCGGAGGAAACACCATATATTTT

V: TRBV15
size: NA
D: NA
J: TRBJ2-1
CDR3: CATSRDKDFRSYNEQFF
DNA: TGTGCCACCAGCAGAGATAAGGACTTTCGATCCTACAATGAGCAGTTCTTC

V: TRBV28
size: NA
D: TRBD1
J: TRBJ1-5
CDR3: CASSDREGQPQHF
DNA: TGTGCCAGCAGTGACAGGGAAGGTCAGCCCCAGCATTTT

V: TRBV19
size: NA
D: NA
J: TRBJ2-3
CDR3: CASSIDGPSANTDTQYF
DNA: TGTGCCAGTAGTATAGACGGGCCTAGCGCTAACACAGATACGCAGTATTTT

V: TRBV11-2
size: NA
D: NA
J: TRBJ2-4
CDR3: CASSVPVLAKNIQYF
DNA: TGTGCCAGCAGCGTGCCGGTTCTAGCCAAAAACATTCAGTACTTC